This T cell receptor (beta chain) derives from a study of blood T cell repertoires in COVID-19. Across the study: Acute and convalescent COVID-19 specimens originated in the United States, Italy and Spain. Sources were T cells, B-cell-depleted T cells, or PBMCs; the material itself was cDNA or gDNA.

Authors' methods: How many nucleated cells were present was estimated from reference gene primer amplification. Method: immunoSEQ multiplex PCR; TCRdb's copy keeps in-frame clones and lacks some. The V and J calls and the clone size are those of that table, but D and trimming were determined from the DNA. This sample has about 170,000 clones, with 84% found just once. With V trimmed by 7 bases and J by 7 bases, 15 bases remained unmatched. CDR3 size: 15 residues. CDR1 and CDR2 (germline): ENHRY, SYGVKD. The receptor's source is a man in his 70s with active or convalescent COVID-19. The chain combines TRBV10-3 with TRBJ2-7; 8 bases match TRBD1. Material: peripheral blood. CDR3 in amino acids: CAIKRTPQGVGEQYF. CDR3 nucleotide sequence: TGTGCCATCAAAAGAACCCCACAGGGGGTGGGGGAGCAGTACTTC.